This TCR beta chain comes out of a study of T cells in tumors after PD-1 blockade. About the research overall: No patient had prior checkpoint blockade, systemic immunosuppression, or radiotherapy within 4 weeks. During anti-PD-1 treatment, some patients continued daily vismodegib 150 mg.

The data were produced by immunoSEQ multiplex PCR, yet TCRdb's version contains in-frame clones alone and is incomplete. Of 32,000 or so clones listed, just under 80% are singletons. CDR1 and CDR2 from the germline V gene are LNHDA and SQIVND (reference sequence). Germline trimming cut 11 bases from V and 8 bases from J; bases unmatched to any gene: 8. This CDR3 contains 12 residues. This specimen consisted of PBMCs, obtained before anti-PD-1 treatment. This rearrangement joins TRBV19 to TRBJ1-2, with 10 bases aligning to TRBD1. This receptor was taken from a human donor with basal cell carcinoma. The CDR3 sequence is CAGGTGVRGYTF. DNA of the CDR3: TGTGCCGGTGGGACAGGGGTCCGCGGCTACACCTTC.